This T cell receptor (beta chain) was profiled in a study of shared clonotypes between healthy human individuals. In the study overall: Used for every donor were three CD4 naive, three CD4 memory, two CD8 naive and one CD8 memory plate. The study's findings and limits: The rarefaction results pointed to incomplete sorted-subset sequencing despite large depth. Researchers found naive subsets generally carried larger estimated richness than memory subsets.

This CDR3 has 12 residues. The germline CDR1 and CDR2 sequences are SGHTS and YDEGEE. With 5 bases removed from V and 11 bases from J, the gap between germline ends came to 14 bases. As for this clone: Its antigen is unknown.

Clones were sequenced by immunoSEQ multiplex PCR, and TCRdb holds only the in-frame ones, with some missing. This repertoire shows about 2 million clones, 90% to 95% found once; its top ten account for 0.1% to 0.15%. Sequencing used naive CD4+ T cells sorted from blood. The sample's subset: CD45RA+ positively selected. J is TRBJ1-5 and V is TRBV5-8; no definite D call. The source is a man younger than 30 in good health. The CDR3 DNA sequence: TGTGCCAGCAGTCGCGTCCCGCTCTCCCAGCATTTT. Its translation: CASSRVPLSQHF.